Each of the 27 T cell receptor beta chains below was sequenced from the same sample in a study of cytomegalovirus exposure and HLA in healthy donors. The PCR ran on 60 Vbeta and 13 Jbeta primers. The table came from immunoSEQ multiplex PCR; TCRdb's copy has only in-frame clones and leaves some out. The sample has 60,000 to 80,000 clones. Input material: PBMCs. The source of these receptors is a boy younger than 18 in good health and CMV-seronegative.

The chain couples TRBV7-6 to TRBJ2-5; TRBD2 matches 8 bases. V was clipped by 4 bases and J by 0 bases; unmatched bases: 4. The CDR3 contains 15 residues. Germline CDR1 SGHVS, CDR2 FNYEAQ. The CDR3 is CASSSGTRYQETQYF. The CDR3 nucleotides are TGTGCCAGCAGCTCCGGGACTAGGTACCAAGAGACCCAGTACTTC.

The rearrangement joins TRBV7-2 to TRBJ1-1; no firm D call. CDR3 size: 13 residues. Germline CDR1 reads SGHTA; CDR2 reads FQGNSA. Trimming shortened V by 1 base and J by 1 base, and 4 bases separated the two germline ends. The CDR3 here is CASSLGRNTEAFF. The DNA for the CDR3 is TGTGCCAGCAGCTTAGGCAGGAACACTGAAGCTTTCTTT.

V and J are TRBV7-9 and TRBJ1-1, with 9 bases that match TRBD1. V shed 1 base, J shed 6 bases, and the junction held 9 bases outside the gene matches. The CDR3 sequence is 16 residues long. Germline V lookup: CDR1 SEHNR, CDR2 FQNEAQ (reference sequence). The CDR3 reads CASSLVGQGTSAEAFF. The CDR3 bases are TGTGCCAGCAGCTTAGTGGGACAGGGTACCAGCGCTGAAGCTTTCTTT.

The chain is built from TRBV5-1 and TRBJ1-1; 7 bases are a match to TRBD1. With V trimmed by 4 bases and J by 1 base, 7 bases remained unmatched. The germline gives CDR1 SGHRS, CDR2 YFSETQ. This CDR3 is built from 15 residues. DNA of the CDR3: TGCGCCAGCAGCCCACCCGACAGGGAGAACACTGAAGCTTTCTTT. Protein product: CASSPPDRENTEAFF.

The chain employs TRBV5-4 and TRBJ2-2, with a possible D match to TRBD2 (6 bases). Germline-derived CDR1 and CDR2 are SGHNT and YYREEE (reference sequence). This CDR3 contains 14 residues. The V end lost 7 bases, the J end lost 3 bases, and 13 bases lay between the germline ends. This chain's CDR3 is CASGRRADTGELFF. CDR3 nucleotides: TGTGCCAGCGGAAGGAGGGCGGACACCGGGGAGCTGTTTTTT.

This rearrangement joins TRBV5-4 to TRBJ2-2; TRBD2 matches 11 bases. The CDR3 contains 16 residues. After removal of 1 base from V and 7 bases from J, the junction contained 6 bases not matched to a gene. Germline V CDR1 and CDR2: SGHNT, YYREEE (reference sequence). Here the CDR3 reads CASSLRLAGSYGELFF. Written as DNA, the CDR3 is TGTGCCAGCAGCTTGAGACTAGCGGGGAGTTACGGGGAGCTGTTTTTT.

The chain links TRBV29-1 to TRBJ1-2; D gene uncertain. The CDR3 is 14 amino acids. Looked up from germline, CDR1 is SQVTM and CDR2 is ANQGSEA. Deletions cut 3 bases from V and 5 bases from J, with 16 bases between. CDR3: CSVDAAAYQYGYTF. For the CDR3, the DNA is TGCAGCGTTGATGCGGCAGCCTATCAGTATGGCTACACCTTC.

In nucleotides, the CDR3 is TGTGCCAGTAGTATACGGGTAGCCCCCGACAATGAGCAGTTCTTC. This gives the protein CASSIRVAPDNEQFF. The rearrangement joins TRBV19 to TRBJ2-1; D not resolved. Trimming pared 2 bases from V and 5 bases from J, leaving 13 bases between. The CDR3 runs to 15 residues. Germline V gene sequence: CDR1 LNHDA, CDR2 SQIVND (reference sequence). The variable domain in full, with the rest retrieved from reference TRBV19 and TRBJ2-1, is DGGITQSPKYLFRKEGQNVTLSCEQNLNHDAMYWYRQDPGQGLRLIYYSQIVNDFQKGDIAEGYSVSREKKESFPLTVTSAQKNPTAFYLCASSIRVAPDNEQFFGPGTRLTVL.

The V gene is TRBV9, the J gene TRBJ1-1; D not certain. There are 13 residues in the CDR3. The germline V and J ends were trimmed by 2 bases and 5 bases, with 10 bases remaining between them. Germline V lookup: CDR1 SGDLS, CDR2 YYNGEE. Here the CDR3 DNA reads TGTGCCAGCAGCGTTTACGGCGGGACTGAAGCTTTCTTT. Protein sequence: CASSVYGGTEAFF. Looking up the rest from reference TRBV9 and TRBJ1-1 gives the full variable domain: DSGVTQTPKHLITATGQRVTLRCSPRSGDLSVYWYQQSLDQGLQFLIQYYNGEERAKGNILERFSAQQFPDLHSELNLSSLELGDSALYFCASSVYGGTEAFFGQGTRLTVV.

V usage is TRBV19 and J usage is TRBJ1-1; D is uncertain. Trimming cost V 3 bases and J 4 bases, with 6 bases left between them. Germline CDR1 LNHDA, CDR2 SQIVND (reference sequence). The CDR3 runs 12 residues. CDR3 residues: CASSMQLTEAFF. The CDR3 coding sequence is TGTGCCAGTAGTATGCAACTCACTGAAGCTTTCTTT. Together with reference TRBV19 and TRBJ1-1, the CDR3 gives the full variable domain: DGGITQSPKYLFRKEGQNVTLSCEQNLNHDAMYWYRQDPGQGLRLIYYSQIVNDFQKGDIAEGYSVSREKKESFPLTVTSAQKNPTAFYLCASSMQLTEAFFGQGTRLTVV.

This chain uses TRBV27 with TRBJ2-7; D perhaps matches TRBD1 (5 bases). CDR3 length: 14 residues. Germline CDR1 reads MNHEY; CDR2 reads SMNVEV (reference sequence). Trimming removed 3 bases from V and 2 bases from J, with 11 bases in between. The CDR3 region has the DNA TGTGCCAGCAGTTTCACAGGACCCACCTACGAGCAGTACTTC. This gives the protein CASSFTGPTYEQYF.

The CDR3 reads CASSLKGREGNYGYTF. CDR3 sequence (DNA): TGTGCCAGCAGCCTAAAAGGTAGGGAGGGGAACTATGGCTACACCTTC. This chain links TRBV27 with TRBJ1-2; TRBD1 is a possible D gene (5 bases). Per the germline V gene, CDR1 is MNHEY and CDR2 is SMNVEV (reference sequence). This CDR3 contains 16 residues. The V gene lost 6 bases and the J gene lost 2 bases, with 19 bases spanning the gap.

The chain couples TRBV2 to TRBJ2-5, with D unclear. Germline-derived CDR1 and CDR2 are SNHLY and FYNNEI. Trimming stripped 0 bases from V and 4 bases from J, with 12 bases between. There are 15 residues in the CDR3. CDR3 loop: CASSEAVRVSETQYF. The DNA of the CDR3 is TGTGCCAGCAGTGAAGCGGTTCGGGTGTCAGAGACCCAGTACTTC.

The chain employs TRBV7-3 and TRBJ2-1; TRBD2 aligns across 10 bases. Germline V gene data show CDR1 as SGHTA and CDR2 as FQGTGA. J lost 5 bases, V lost 8 bases, and 9 bases had no gene match. This CDR3 comprises 15 residues. In nucleotides, the CDR3 is TGTGCCAGCGGACGAGGACTAGCGGAGAACAATGAGCAGTTCTTC. The encoded protein is CASGRGLAENNEQFF.

The chain links TRBV18 to TRBJ1-2, with 12 bases fitting TRBD1. Germline lookup yields CDR1 KGHSH and CDR2 LQKENI. The CDR3 sequence is 16 residues long. Germline trimming cut 3 bases from V and 4 bases from J; bases unmatched to any gene: 6. CDR3 bases: TGTGCCAGCTCACCTCAGGGACAGGGGGCCAGCTATGGCTACACCTTC. It translates to CASSPQGQGASYGYTF. The full variable domain, its missing parts supplied by reference TRBV18 and TRBJ1-2, is NAGVMQNPRHLVRRRGQEARLRCSPMKGHSHVYWYRQLPEEGLKFMVYLQKENIIDESGMPKERFSAEFPKEGPSILRIQQVVRGDSAAYFCASSPQGQGASYGYTFGSGTRLTVV.

CDR3 DNA: TGTGCCAGCAGCCAAGAGGCCGAGGGACAGGGGTTTGCGTCTTTCTTT. It encodes CASSQEAEGQGFASFF. This chain links TRBV4-2 with TRBJ1-1; 10 bases agree with TRBD1. CDR1 and CDR2 from the germline V gene are LGHNA and YNFKEQ. The CDR3 consists of 16 residues. The trim removed 0 bases at V and 12 bases at J, leaving 13 bases unmatched.

DNA of the CDR3: TGCGCCAGCAGCCCCGAGGGGAACACTGAAGCTTTCTTT. Its translation: CASSPEGNTEAFF. The chain combines TRBV4-1 with TRBJ1-1, with D hard to call. The CDR3 contains 13 residues. The V and J ends lost 4 bases and 1 base respectively, with 7 bases between them. CDR1 MGHRA and CDR2 YSYEKL come from the germline V gene.

J is TRBJ2-1 and V is TRBV19; unclear D gene. The V end lost 1 base, the J end lost 7 bases, and 11 bases lay between the germline ends. CDR1 LNHDA and CDR2 SQIVND come from the germline V gene (reference sequence). CDR3 length: 14 residues. This chain's CDR3 is CASSIAQANNEQFF. The CDR3 DNA reads as TGTGCCAGTAGTATAGCTCAGGCTAATAATGAGCAGTTCTTC.

The chain joins TRBV19 to TRBJ2-7; TRBD1 aligns across 12 bases. V lost 5 bases, J lost 6 bases, and 8 bases stayed unmatched. Germline-derived CDR1 and CDR2 are LNHDA and SQIVND (reference sequence). The CDR3 sequence is 15 residues long. The CDR3 DNA reads as TGTGCCAGTAGTCCGACCGGGACAGGGGGCGGCGAGCAGTACTTC. Translated: CASSPTGTGGGEQYF.

The chain couples TRBV4-1 to TRBJ2-1, with 7 bases fitting TRBD2. The ends lost 1 base at V and 8 bases at J; junction bases unmatched: 5. Per the germline V gene, CDR1 is MGHRA and CDR2 is YSYEKL. The CDR3 totals 14 residues. CDR3 coding DNA: TGCGCCAGCAGCCAAGGCGGGCGGGGGTATGAGCAGTTCTTC. Protein sequence: CASSQGGRGYEQFF.

The rearrangement links TRBV2 to TRBJ2-1; perhaps TRBD2 as D (6 bases). This CDR3 region has 15 residues. Germline CDR1 SNHLY, CDR2 FYNNEI. The ends were cut back, 5 bases at V and 5 bases at J, with 16 bases in the middle. The CDR3 coding sequence is TGTGCCAGCAGTCTTGGCGGGATATTAAACAATGAGCAGTTCTTC. Translation: CASSLGGILNNEQFF.

This chain connects TRBV30 to TRBJ1-5; 9 bases match TRBD1. V dropped 3 bases and J dropped 2; count of bases not matched to a gene: 8. The germline V gene encodes CDR1 GTSNPN and CDR2 SVGIG (reference sequence). CDR3 size: 16 residues. CDR3 in amino acids: CAWSPTRDRGNQPQHF. CDR3 in DNA: TGTGCCTGGAGCCCTACCCGGGACAGGGGCAATCAGCCCCAGCATTTT.

The chain has TRBV27 and TRBJ2-1, with 12 bases lining up with TRBD2. V shed 2 bases, J shed 10 bases, and the junction held 12 bases outside the gene matches. This CDR3 is 17 amino acids long. Looked up from germline, CDR1 is MNHEY and CDR2 is SMNVEV (reference sequence). Here the CDR3 reads CASSLLAGGPGGWEQFF. As DNA, the CDR3 is TGTGCCAGCAGTTTACTAGCGGGGGGGCCTGGGGGATGGGAGCAGTTCTTC.

This sequence joins TRBV11-2 and TRBJ2-7; TRBD2 aligns across 10 bases. The CDR3 is made up of 14 amino acids. J gave up 3 bases and V 5 bases, and 4 bases lay outside the gene matches. Germline V CDR1 and CDR2: SGHAT, FQNNGV. CDR3 bases: TGTGCCAGCAGCCTCCGACTAGCGGGCTACGAGCAGTACTTC. Its translation: CASSLRLAGYEQYF. The full variable domain, completed using reference TRBV11-2 and TRBJ2-7, is EAGVAQSPRYKIIEKRQSVAFWCNPISGHATLYWYQQILGQGPKLLIQFQNNGVVDDSQLPKDRFSAERLKGVDSTLKIQPAKLEDSAVYLCASSLRLAGYEQYFGPGTRLTVT.

V usage is TRBV5-4 and J usage is TRBJ1-1, with 9 bases lining up with TRBD1. Unmatched junction bases numbered 5, after V lost 5 bases and J lost 0 bases. The CDR3 has 15 amino acids. CDR1 and CDR2 from the germline V gene are SGHNT and YYREEE (reference sequence). The CDR3 DNA follows: TGTGCCAGCAGTCATGGACAGGGGATGAACACTGAAGCTTTCTTT. Translating it yields CASSHGQGMNTEAFF.

The chain has TRBV29-1 and TRBJ1-4, with 10 bases lining up with TRBD1. Unmatched junction bases numbered 5, after V lost 5 bases and J lost 8 bases. The CDR3 loop spans 13 amino acids. Germline assignment: CDR1 SQVTM and CDR2 ANQGSEA. For the CDR3, the DNA is TGCAGCGTTCTGGACAGGGGGGGCGAAAAACTGTTTTTT. Residues: CSVLDRGGEKLFF.

The V and J genes are TRBV19 and TRBJ2-5; 7 bases are shared with TRBD1. V was clipped by 3 bases and J by 2 bases; unmatched bases: 15. There are 18 residues in the CDR3. Germline CDR1 and CDR2: LNHDA and SQIVND (reference sequence). The CDR3 region has the DNA TGTGCCAGTAGTATGCCTTACCGGGGAACAGGGGAGCAAGAGACCCAGTACTTC. Encoded protein: CASSMPYRGTGEQETQYF. Supplemented by reference TRBV19 and TRBJ2-5, the full variable domain reads DGGITQSPKYLFRKEGQNVTLSCEQNLNHDAMYWYRQDPGQGLRLIYYSQIVNDFQKGDIAEGYSVSREKKESFPLTVTSAQKNPTAFYLCASSMPYRGTGEQETQYFGPGTRLLVL.